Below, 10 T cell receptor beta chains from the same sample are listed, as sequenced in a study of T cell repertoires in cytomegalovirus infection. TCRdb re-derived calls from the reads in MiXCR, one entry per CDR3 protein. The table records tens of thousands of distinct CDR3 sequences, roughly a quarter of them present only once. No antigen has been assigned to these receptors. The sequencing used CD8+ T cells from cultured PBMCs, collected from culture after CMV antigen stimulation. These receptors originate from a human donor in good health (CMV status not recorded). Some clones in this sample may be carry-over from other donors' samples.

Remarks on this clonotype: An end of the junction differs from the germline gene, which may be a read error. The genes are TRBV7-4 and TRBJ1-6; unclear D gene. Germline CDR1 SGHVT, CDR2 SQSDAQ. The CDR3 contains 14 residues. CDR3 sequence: CASSTPSHNSPLHF. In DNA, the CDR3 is TGTGCCAGCAGCACCCCCTCCCATAATTCACCCCTCCACTTT.

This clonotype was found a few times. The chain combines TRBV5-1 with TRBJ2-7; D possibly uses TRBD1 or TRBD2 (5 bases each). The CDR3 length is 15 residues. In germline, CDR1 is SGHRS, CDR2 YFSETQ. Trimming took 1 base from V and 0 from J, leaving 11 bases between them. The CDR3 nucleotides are TGCGCCAGCAGCTTGAAGGGACCGGGCTCCTACGAGCAGTACTTC. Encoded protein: CASSLKGPGSYEQYF.

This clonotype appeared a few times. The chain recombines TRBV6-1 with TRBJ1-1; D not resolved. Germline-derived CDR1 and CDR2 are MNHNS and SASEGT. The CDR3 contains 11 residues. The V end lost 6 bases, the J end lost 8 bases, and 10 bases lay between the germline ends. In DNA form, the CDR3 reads TGTGCCAGCAGGGGCAGGCTAGAAGCTTTCTTT. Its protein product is CASRGRLEAFF.

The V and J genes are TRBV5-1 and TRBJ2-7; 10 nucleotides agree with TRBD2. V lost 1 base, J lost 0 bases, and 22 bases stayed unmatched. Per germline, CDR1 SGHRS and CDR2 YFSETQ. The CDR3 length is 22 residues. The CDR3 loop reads CASSLPTKGGKASGSDSYEQYF. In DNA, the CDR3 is TGCGCCAGCAGCTTGCCCACCAAGGGGGGAAAGGCTAGCGGGAGTGACTCCTACGAGCAGTACTTC.

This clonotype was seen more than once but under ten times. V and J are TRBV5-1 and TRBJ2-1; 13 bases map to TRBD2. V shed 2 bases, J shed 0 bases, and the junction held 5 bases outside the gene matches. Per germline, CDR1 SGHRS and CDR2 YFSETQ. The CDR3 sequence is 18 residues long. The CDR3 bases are TGCGCCAGCAGCTTACGACTAGCGGGAGGACCCTCCTACAATGAGCAGTTCTTC. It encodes CASSLRLAGGPSYNEQFF.

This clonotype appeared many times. This chain's CDR3 is CASSPTGLQPNEQFF. CDR3 coding DNA: TGTGCCAGCAGCCCCACCGGACTTCAGCCGAATGAGCAGTTCTTC. V gene TRBV7-9 combines with J gene TRBJ2-1; a weak D match, TRBD2 (5 bases). The CDR3 spans 15 residues. Trimming stripped 5 bases from V and 7 bases from J, with 18 bases between. Germline-derived CDR1 and CDR2 are SEHNR and FQNEAQ (reference sequence).

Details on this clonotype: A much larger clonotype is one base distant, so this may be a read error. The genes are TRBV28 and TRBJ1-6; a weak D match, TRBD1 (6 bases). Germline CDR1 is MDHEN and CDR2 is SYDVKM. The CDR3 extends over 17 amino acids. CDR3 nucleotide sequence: TGTGCCAGCAGTCCTCTGACAGGAGCAGTATATAATCCACCCCTCCACTTT. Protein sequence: CASSPLTGAVYNPPLHF.

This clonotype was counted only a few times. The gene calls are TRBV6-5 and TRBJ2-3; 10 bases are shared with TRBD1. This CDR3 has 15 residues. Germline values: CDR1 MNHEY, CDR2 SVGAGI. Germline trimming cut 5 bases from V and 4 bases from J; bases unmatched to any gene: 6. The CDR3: CASSAGTGVPDTQYF. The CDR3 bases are TGTGCCAGCAGTGCCGGGACAGGGGTCCCAGATACGCAGTATTTT.

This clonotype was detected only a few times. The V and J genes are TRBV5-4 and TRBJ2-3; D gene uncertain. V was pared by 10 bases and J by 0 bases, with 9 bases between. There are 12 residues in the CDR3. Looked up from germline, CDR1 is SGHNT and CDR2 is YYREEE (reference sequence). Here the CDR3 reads CAYRESTDTQYF. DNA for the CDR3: TGTGCCTACAGAGAGAGCACAGATACGCAGTATTTT.

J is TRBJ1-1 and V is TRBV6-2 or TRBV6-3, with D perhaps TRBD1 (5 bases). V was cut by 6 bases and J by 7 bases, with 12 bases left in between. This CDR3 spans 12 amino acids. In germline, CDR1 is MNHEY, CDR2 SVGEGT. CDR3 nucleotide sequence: TGTGCCAGCAGACACCCAGGGAGTGAAGCTTTCTTT. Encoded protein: CASRHPGSEAFF.